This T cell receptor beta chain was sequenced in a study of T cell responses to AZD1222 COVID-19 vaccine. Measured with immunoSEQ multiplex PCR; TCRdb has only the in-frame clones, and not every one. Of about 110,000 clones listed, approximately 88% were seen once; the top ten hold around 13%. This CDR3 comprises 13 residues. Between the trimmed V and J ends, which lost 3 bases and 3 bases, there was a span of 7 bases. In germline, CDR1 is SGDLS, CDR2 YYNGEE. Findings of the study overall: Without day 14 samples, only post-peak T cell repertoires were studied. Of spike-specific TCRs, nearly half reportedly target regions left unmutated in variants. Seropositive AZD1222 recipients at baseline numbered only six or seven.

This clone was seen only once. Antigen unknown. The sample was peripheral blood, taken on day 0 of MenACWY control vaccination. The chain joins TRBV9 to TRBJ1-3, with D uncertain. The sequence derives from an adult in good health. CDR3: CASSEGRGNTIYF. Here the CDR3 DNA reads TGTGCCAGCAGCGAGGGCCGTGGAAACACCATATATTTT. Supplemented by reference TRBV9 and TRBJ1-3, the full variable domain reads DSGVTQTPKHLITATGQRVTLRCSPRSGDLSVYWYQQSLDQGLQFLIQYYNGEERAKGNILERFSAQQFPDLHSELNLSSLELGDSALYFCASSEGRGNTIYFGEGSWLTVV.